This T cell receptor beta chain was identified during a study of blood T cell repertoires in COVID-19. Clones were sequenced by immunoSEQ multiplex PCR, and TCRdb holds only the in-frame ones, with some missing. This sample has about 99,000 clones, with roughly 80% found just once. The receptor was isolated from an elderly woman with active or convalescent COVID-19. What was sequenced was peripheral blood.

The CDR3 region is CASSQYAGSNYGYTF. CDR3 DNA sequence: TGTGCCAGCAGCCAATACGCGGGCTCTAACTATGGCTACACCTTC. The V gene is TRBV16, the J gene TRBJ1-2, with unresolved D. The CDR3 covers 15 residues. Germline V gene sequence: CDR1 KGHSY, CDR2 FQNENV. The V and J ends lost 1 base and 0 bases respectively, with 9 bases between them.